This TCR beta chain derives from a study of blood T cells in healthy people across ages. Every donor contributed around 10 milliliters of peripheral blood by blood draw. The CDR3 spans 13 residues. Germline V gene lookup returns CDR1 DFQATT and CDR2 SNEGSKA (reference sequence). V was shortened by 3 bases and J by 4 bases, with 12 bases between the two germline ends. Through a sample-barcoded 5' primer and a J-beta primer mix, a second PCR was run for roughly 6 to 12 cycles. The authors tagged each cDNA molecule using a template-switch adaptor with 12 random nucleotides. A single record per CDR3 protein comes from TCRdb applying MiXCR to the 5' RACE reads. The sample holds fewer than 2 million distinct CDR3 sequences, 30% to 40% seen once. Turning to this clonotype: The antigen is not known.

Regarding the study as a whole: Nothing was known about donor CMV status, and this possibly confounded expanded clonotype changes.

The chain couples TRBV20-1 to TRBJ1-2; no definite D call. Source material: blood. The clonotype originates from a human donor in good health. The CDR3 nucleotides are TGCAGTGCTAGGGTTTCGGCAGCCTATGGCTACACCTTC. Residues: CSARVSAAYGYTF.